This entry lists 21 T cell receptor beta chains sequenced from one sample in a study of control samples from healthy donors and cancer patients. TCRdb's copy holds only in-frame clones and misses some; the assay was immunoSEQ multiplex PCR. The data contain 400,000 to 450,000 clones, around 90% of them singletons. Sequenced input: PBMCs. The source is a man aged 35-49 years with head and neck cancer.

This clone was detected a few times. The chain links TRBV28 to TRBJ1-3; D gene ambiguous. Trimming pared 5 bases from V and 4 bases from J, leaving 15 bases between. The CDR3 length is 15 residues. Germline V gives CDR1 MDHEN, CDR2 SYDVKM. CDR3 amino acids: CASSTNRAFGNTIYF. In DNA, the CDR3 is TGTGCCAGCAGTACCAACCGGGCCTTCGGAAACACCATATATTTT.

V usage is TRBV19 and J usage is TRBJ1-1, with unresolved D. Germline CDR1 LNHDA, CDR2 SQIVND (reference sequence). CDR3 size: 14 residues. V was clipped by 1 base and J by 6 bases, with 12 bases between them. The CDR3: CASSIGQKDAEAFF. The CDR3 nucleotides read TGTGCCAGTAGTATAGGTCAAAAGGACGCTGAAGCTTTCTTT.

The chain links TRBV9 to TRBJ2-1; D may match TRBD1 or TRBD2 (5 bases each). The CDR3 covers 13 residues. Trimming removed 0 bases at V and 8 bases at J, with 9 bases between. Germline V CDR1 and CDR2: SGDLS, YYNGEE. The CDR3 here is CASSVGGVDEQFF. DNA of the CDR3: TGTGCCAGCAGCGTAGGAGGGGTTGATGAGCAGTTCTTC.

The chain is built from TRBV7-8 and TRBJ2-5, with unresolved D. V lost 6 bases and J lost 8, with 16 bases in between. The CDR3 length is 13 residues. The germline gives CDR1 SGHVS, CDR2 FQNEAQ. Here the CDR3 reads CASSPRQQSTQYF. In DNA, the CDR3 is TGTGCCAGCAGTCCCCGGCAACAGAGTACCCAGTACTTC.

The V call is TRBV6-5, the J call TRBJ2-5; D possibly corresponds to TRBD1 (5 bases). The CDR3 is 13 amino acids. The germline V and J ends were trimmed by 7 bases and 1 base, with 10 bases remaining between them. The germline V gene encodes CDR1 MNHEY and CDR2 SVGAGI. The CDR3 coding sequence is TGTGCCAGCAATCAGGGCCTCCAAGAGACCCAGTACTTC. It codes for CASNQGLQETQYF.

This clone was picked up one time. The chain combines TRBV27 with TRBJ2-7; a weak D match, TRBD1 (5 bases). Germline CDR1 MNHEY, CDR2 SMNVEV (reference sequence). The CDR3 is 14 residues long. V lost 4 bases, J lost 3 bases, and 13 bases lay in between. For the CDR3, the DNA is TGTGCCAGCAGTTCCCTAGACAGCGTCTACGAGCAGTACTTC. It yields the protein CASSSLDSVYEQYF.

The chain links TRBV24-1 to TRBJ2-5, with a possible D match to TRBD1 (6 bases). V shed 4 bases and J shed 4 bases, with 15 bases lying between them. The CDR3 covers 15 residues. In germline, CDR1 is KGHDR, CDR2 SFDVKD. The CDR3 DNA follows: TGTGCCACCAGTGACCCAAGGGGGTCCGGAGAGACCCAGTACTTC. Translating gives CATSDPRGSGETQYF.

In this sample, this clone turned up a few times. The V call is TRBV28, the J call TRBJ2-2; no clear D gene. The V gene's germline CDR1 is MDHEN and CDR2 SYDVKM. Trimming removed 3 bases from V and 9 bases from J, with 11 bases in between. The CDR3 length is 13 residues. Here the CDR3 DNA reads TGTGCCAGCAGTTTTCAGGAGACCAGGGAGCTGTTTTTT. Translated, it gives CASSFQETRELFF. The entire variable domain, with the rest obtained from reference TRBV28 and TRBJ2-2, is as follows: DVKVTQSSRYLVKRTGEKVFLECVQDMDHENMFWYRQDPGLGLRLIYFSYDVKMKEKGDIPEGYSVSREKKERFSLILESASTNQTSMYLCASSFQETRELFFGEGSRLTVL.

This clone was detected once. This chain uses TRBV3-1 (or the pseudogene TRBV3-2) with TRBJ1-2; possibly TRBD1 for D (5 bases). Trimming removed 4 bases from V and 0 bases from J, with 15 bases in between. The CDR3 covers 16 residues. In germline, CDR1 is LGHDT, CDR2 YNNKEL (reference sequence). CDR3 nucleotide sequence: TGTGCCAGCAGCCCCAGGGCGGGGCGGACTAACTATGGCTACACCTTC. Its protein product is CASSPRAGRTNYGYTF.

DNA for the CDR3: TGCGCCAGCAGCTTGGGCTCACCCGGGAATGAGCAGTTCTTC. It specifies CASSLGSPGNEQFF. The chain uses TRBV5-1 and TRBJ2-1; D remains unclear. Germline values: CDR1 SGHRS, CDR2 YFSETQ. The ends were cut back, 0 bases at V and 7 bases at J, with 11 bases in the middle. The CDR3 runs 14 residues.

The V gene is TRBV12-5, the J gene TRBJ1-5; no reliable D call. Germline loops: CDR1 LGHNT, CDR2 FRNRAP. Deletions cut 6 bases from V and 1 base from J, with 13 bases between. This CDR3 is 15 amino acids long. CDR3 nucleotide sequence: TGTGCTAGTGGACCGATGGGTGAGAGCAATCAGCCCCAGCATTTT. Protein sequence: CASGPMGESNQPQHF.

The rearrangement uses TRBV28 and TRBJ1-1, with TRBD1 identical over 8 bases. The ends lost 3 bases at V and 4 bases at J; junction bases unmatched: 4. Germline CDR1 reads MDHEN; CDR2 reads SYDVKM. This CDR3 spans 14 amino acids. The CDR3 DNA is TGTGCCAGCAGTTTGACAGGGGAGACCACTGAAGCTTTCTTT. It encodes CASSLTGETTEAFF.

The chain employs TRBV24-1 and TRBJ1-2, with unresolved D. Germline V gene data show CDR1 as KGHDR and CDR2 as SFDVKD. This CDR3 is built from 14 residues. V was pared by 5 bases and J by 8 bases, with 17 bases between. The CDR3 protein is CATSGGVAVGGYTF. For the CDR3, the DNA is TGTGCCACCAGTGGAGGCGTCGCGGTCGGGGGCTACACCTTC.

The rearrangement links TRBV7-8 to TRBJ1-5; 7 bases align to TRBD1. The V gene's germline CDR1 is SGHVS and CDR2 FQNEAQ. J lost 9 bases, V lost 5 bases, and 7 bases had no gene match. CDR3 size: 13 residues. CDR3 nucleotide sequence: TGTGCCAGCAGCCTGCAGGGGGGGTCGCCCCAGCATTTT. Its protein product is CASSLQGGSPQHF.

The rearrangement links TRBV6-5 to TRBJ1-1; a possible D gene is TRBD1 (5 bases). This CDR3 has 13 amino acids. Germline CDR1 is MNHEY and CDR2 is SVGAGI. V dropped 5 bases and J dropped 4 bases, with 11 bases sitting between them. Written as DNA, the CDR3 is TGTGCCAGCAGTCCGGCGGGGGTCACTGAAGCTTTCTTT. It is translated as CASSPAGVTEAFF.

Details on this clone: The same CDR3 is also encoded by other DNA sequences in this sample. This chain joins TRBV28 and TRBJ1-4; D is uncertain. The V and J ends lost 3 bases and 7 bases respectively, with 3 bases between them. Germline V gives CDR1 MDHEN, CDR2 SYDVKM. The CDR3 consists of 11 residues. CDR3 residues: CASSLGEKLFF. The CDR3 DNA sequence: TGTGCCAGCAGTTTGGGTGAAAAACTGTTTTTT.

Comment on this clone: The same CDR3 is also encoded by other DNA sequences in this sample. The CDR3: CASSLQGTDNEQFF. The CDR3 DNA reads as TGTGCCAGCAGCCTTCAGGGGACTGACAATGAGCAGTTCTTC. This rearrangement joins TRBV3-1 (or the pseudogene TRBV3-2) to TRBJ2-1; either TRBD1 or TRBD2 may supply D (6 bases each). Germline CDR1 reads LGHDT; CDR2 reads YNNKEL (reference sequence). Trimming cost V 4 bases and J 5 bases, with 12 bases left between them. The length of the CDR3 is 14 residues.

The chain employs TRBV4-1 and TRBJ2-7; tentative D call: TRBD1 (6 bases). Germline CDR1 is MGHRA and CDR2 is YSYEKL. V was trimmed by 4 bases and J by 1 base, leaving 11 bases between them. The length of the CDR3 is 14 residues. The CDR3 sequence: CASSPSRGSYEQYF. CDR3 DNA sequence: TGCGCCAGCAGCCCTTCCAGGGGATCCTACGAGCAGTACTTC.

This chain connects TRBV5-1 to TRBJ1-1; D possibly corresponds to TRBD1 (5 bases). The CDR3 totals 13 residues. CDR1 SGHRS and CDR2 YFSETQ come from the germline V gene. With 3 bases removed from V and 4 bases from J, the gap between germline ends came to 10 bases. The CDR3 coding sequence is TGCGCCAGCAGCTCGCAGGGAAGCACTGAAGCTTTCTTT. It specifies CASSSQGSTEAFF.

The chain combines TRBV9 with TRBJ1-2; D unclear. CDR1 and CDR2 (germline): SGDLS, YYNGEE. Trimming cost V 4 bases and J 11 bases, with 18 bases left between them. The CDR3 loop spans 13 amino acids. For the CDR3, the DNA is TGTGCCAGCAGCCCAGGACCCTCCAACTCGTACACCTTC. Its translation: CASSPGPSNSYTF.

The V and J genes are TRBV9 and TRBJ2-7, with 7 bases matching TRBD1. The V gene end was trimmed by 4 bases and the J gene end by 2 bases; junction bases not matched to a gene: 6. The CDR3 consists of 14 residues. Germline loops: CDR1 SGDLS, CDR2 YYNGEE. The CDR3 nucleotides are TGTGCCAGCAGCCCAGGACAGGTGACCTACGAGCAGTACTTC. It codes for CASSPGQVTYEQYF.